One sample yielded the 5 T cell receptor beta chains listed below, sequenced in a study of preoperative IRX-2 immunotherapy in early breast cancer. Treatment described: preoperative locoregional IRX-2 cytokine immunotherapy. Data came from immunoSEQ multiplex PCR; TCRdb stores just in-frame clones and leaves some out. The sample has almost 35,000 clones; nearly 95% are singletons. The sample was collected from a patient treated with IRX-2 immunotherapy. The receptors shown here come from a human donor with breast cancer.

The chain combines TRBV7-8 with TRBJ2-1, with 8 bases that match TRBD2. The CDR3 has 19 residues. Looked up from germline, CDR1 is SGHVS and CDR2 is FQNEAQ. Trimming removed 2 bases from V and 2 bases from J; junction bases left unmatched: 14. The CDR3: CASSLRVMMASGPYNEQFF. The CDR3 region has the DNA TGTGCCAGCAGCTTAAGGGTAATGATGGCTAGCGGGCCCTACAATGAGCAGTTCTTC.

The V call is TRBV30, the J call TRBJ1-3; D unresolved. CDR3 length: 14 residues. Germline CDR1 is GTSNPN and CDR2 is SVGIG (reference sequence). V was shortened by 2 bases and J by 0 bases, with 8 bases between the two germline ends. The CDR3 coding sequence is TGTGCCTGGAGTCTACAGCTCTCTGGAAACACCATATATTTT. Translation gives CAWSLQLSGNTIYF.

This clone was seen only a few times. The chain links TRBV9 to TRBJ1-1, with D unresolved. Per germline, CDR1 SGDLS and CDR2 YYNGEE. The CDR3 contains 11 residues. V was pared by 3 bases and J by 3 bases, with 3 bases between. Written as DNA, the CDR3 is TGTGCCAGCAGCGGAGACACTGAAGCTTTCTTT. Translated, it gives CASSGDTEAFF.

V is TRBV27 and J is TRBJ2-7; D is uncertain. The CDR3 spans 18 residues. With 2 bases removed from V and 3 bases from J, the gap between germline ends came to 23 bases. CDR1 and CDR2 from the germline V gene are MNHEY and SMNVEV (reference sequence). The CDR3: CASSLKPLDTVSLYEQYF. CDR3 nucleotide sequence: TGTGCCAGCAGTTTAAAGCCTCTTGACACCGTCAGCCTCTACGAGCAGTACTTC.

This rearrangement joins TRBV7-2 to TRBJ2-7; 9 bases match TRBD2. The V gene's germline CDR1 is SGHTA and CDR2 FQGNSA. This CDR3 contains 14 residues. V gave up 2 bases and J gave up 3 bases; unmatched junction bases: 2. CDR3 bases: TGTGCCAGCAGCTTACTAGCGGGGTACTACGAGCAGTACTTC. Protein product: CASSLLAGYYEQYF.